The subject of this entry is one TCR beta chain. No antigen is known for it. The sample comes from a study of CD8 T cells in Susac syndrome. About the study: Intravenous immunoglobulin alone or corticosteroids were being given to patients with Susac syndrome at blood draw, unless they were therapy-naive. Overall study findings and caveats: The CD4+ T cell repertoires in Susac syndrome were not clonally expanded.

The CD8+ and CD4+ T cells were isolated magnetically using a negative isolation approach, whereas the TEMRA cells were enriched by FACS. cDNA came from about 0.5 to 1 ug RNA primed by random hexamers. Coverage of TCR beta CDR3 amplification by immunoSEQ multiplex PCR extended to 54 Vbeta and 13 Jbeta. Using its own MiXCR run on the immunoSEQ multiplex PCR reads, TCRdb lists one record per CDR3 protein. In the table there are roughly 250,000 distinct CDR3 sequences, around 96% of which are singletons. The ends were cut back, 1 base at V and 2 bases at J, with 8 bases in the middle. The CDR3 contains 13 residues. Germline V gives CDR1 DFQATT, CDR2 SNEGSKA (reference sequence).

The sample comprised CD4+ T cells from PBMCs. The source of this sequence is a human donor with Susac syndrome. J is TRBJ1-1 and V is TRBV20-1; no reliable D call. Here the CDR3 DNA reads TGCAGTGCTAGAGTGGGCAGCAACACTGAAGCTTTCTTT. This sequence encodes CSARVGSNTEAFF.